The present T cell receptor (beta chain) was sequenced within a study of CD8 T cells in Susac syndrome. Overall study findings and caveats: Regarding the TCR sequencing and HLA analysis, the study admitted that a relatively small number of individuals were involved.

Random hexamers were used to reverse transcribe an amount of about 0.45 to 1 ug RNA. TCRdb reprocessed the immunoSEQ multiplex PCR reads with MiXCR, giving one entry per CDR3 protein. The data hold about 200,000 distinct CDR3 sequences, with more than 85% observed a single time. A word on this clonotype: The antigen is unknown.

Per germline, CDR1 SGHAT and CDR2 FQNNGV. Between the trimmed V and J ends, which lost 0 bases and 2 bases, there was a span of 7 bases. The CDR3 has 14 residues. Each Susac syndrome patient had definite or probable disease by recently defined criteria. The material sequenced was CD4+ T cells from PBMCs. The chain couples TRBV11-2 to TRBJ1-2; D gene ambiguous. This receptor was taken from a human donor with Susac syndrome. CDR3 protein: CASSLERSNYGYTF. The CDR3 DNA reads as TGTGCCAGCAGCTTAGAACGCAGCAACTATGGCTACACCTTC.